The rows below give T cell receptor beta chains drawn from one sample of a study of regulatory T cells in long-lasting Graves disease. One entry per CDR3 protein results from TCRdb running MiXCR on the multiplex PCR reads. The table includes a few hundred thousand distinct CDR3 sequences, about 19% detected once. The input for sequencing was peripheral blood mononuclear cells (PBMCs), taken at new diagnosis, from a patient treated with antithyroid drugs. Every receptor here comes from a female donor with Graves disease. Each CDR3 is given with its conserved first and last residue. D genes are given only for firm matches. Rows give clone size only sometimes, using once, few, many, or a class for an expanded clone.

.,TRBJ1-2,TRBV12-3/TRBV12-4,many,CASRRTDYIYGYTF,TGTGCCAGCAGACGGACGGATTACATCTATGGCTACACCTTC
TRBD1,TRBJ2-1,TRBV10-3,many,CAISPGQYNEQFF,TGTGCCATCAGCCCGGGACAGTACAATGAGCAGTTCTTC
TRBD2,TRBJ2-3,TRBV5-1,many,CASSSGTSGGADTQYF,TGCGCCAGCAGCTCGGGGACTAGCGGGGGGGCAGATACGCAGTATTTT
TRBD2,TRBJ2-3,TRBV7-2,many,CASSLRLAGGKDTQYF,TGTGCCAGCAGCTTAAGACTAGCGGGAGGGAAAGATACGCAGTATTTT
.,TRBJ1-5,TRBV6-1,.,CASSEYWGSNQPQHF,TGTGCCAGCAGTGAATATTGGGGGTCCAATCAGCCCCAGCATTTT
.,TRBJ2-6,TRBV11-3,many,CASSLSAGANVLTF,TGTGCCAGCAGCTTGAGTGCTGGGGCCAACGTCCTGACTTTC
.,TRBJ1-2,TRBV12-3/TRBV12-4,many,CASSFGQNYGYTF,TGTGCCAGCAGTTTCGGACAGAACTATGGCTACACCTTC
.,TRBJ1-4,TRBV19,few,CASSMVVVTVEKLFF,TGTGCCAGTAGTATGGTGGTGGTAACAGTTGAAAAACTGTTTTTT
.,TRBJ1-5,TRBV6-1,many,CASSIGGNRQPQHF,TGTGCCAGCAGTATAGGAGGAAATCGGCAGCCCCAGCATTTT
.,TRBJ1-1,TRBV14,.,CASSQDWYREAFF,TGTGCCAGCAGCCAAGATTGGTACAGGGAAGCTTTCTTT
TRBD2,TRBJ2-7,TRBV28,many,CASSLFSGRSYEQYF,TGTGCCAGCAGTTTATTTAGCGGGAGGTCCTACGAGCAGTACTTC
TRBD1,TRBJ1-6,TRBV11-2,many,CASSFPGQGSSYNSPLHF,TGTGCCAGCAGCTTCCCGGGACAGGGGAGCTCCTATAATTCACCCCTCCACTTT
.,TRBJ1-5,TRBV11-2,many,CASSLEGQKPQHF,TGTGCCAGCAGCTTAGAAGGACAGAAGCCCCAGCATTTT
TRBD1,TRBJ1-1,TRBV2,many,CASSDRQGRLNTEAFF,TGTGCCAGCAGTGACCGACAGGGGCGCCTGAACACTGAAGCTTTCTTT
.,TRBJ2-5,TRBV6-1,many,CASSDRGEGTQYF,TGTGCCAGCAGTGACAGGGGCGAGGGGACCCAGTACTTC
.,TRBJ2-7,TRBV28,many,CASKKGLVPHEQYF,TGTGCCAGCAAGAAGGGACTGGTACCTCACGAGCAGTACTTC
.,TRBJ2-3,TRBV11-3,few,CASSQVRGGSTDTQYF,TGTGCCAGCAGCCAGGTTAGAGGGGGGAGCACAGATACGCAGTATTTT
TRBD1,TRBJ1-4,TRBV2,many,CASSPGTENEKLFF,TGTGCCAGCAGTCCCGGGACAGAGAATGAAAAACTGTTTTTT
TRBD2,TRBJ2-3,TRBV4-2,.,CASGGTNTDTQYF,TGTGCCAGCGGTGGGACTAACACAGATACGCAGTATTTT
TRBD1,TRBJ2-7,TRBV5-1,many,CASSWGQGRNYEQYF,TGCGCCAGCAGCTGGGGACAGGGGAGGAACTACGAGCAGTACTTC
.,TRBJ2-7,TRBV6-2/TRBV6-3,few,CASSYLLGSSYEQYF,TGTGCCAGCAGTTACTTGTTGGGCAGCTCCTACGAGCAGTACTTC
TRBD1,TRBJ2-1,TRBV7-2,many,CASTWDSDSYNEQFF,TGTGCCAGCACTTGGGACAGCGACTCCTACAATGAGCAGTTCTTC
TRBD1,TRBJ1-3,TRBV5-1,.,CASSREQGASSGNTIYF,TGCGCCAGCAGCAGGGAACAGGGGGCGAGCTCTGGAAACACCATATATTTT
.,TRBJ2-1,TRBV12-3/TRBV12-4,many,CASSWAGTEQFF,TGTGCCAGCAGTTGGGCGGGAACCGAGCAGTTCTTC
TRBD1,TRBJ1-1,TRBV11-3,.,CASSLFQGDVNTEAFF,TGTGCCAGCAGCCTATTTCAGGGGGATGTGAACACTGAAGCTTTCTTT
.,TRBJ2-7,TRBV28,.,CASSFSTGGEQYF,TGTGCCAGCAGTTTTTCGACAGGCGGCGAGCAGTACTTC
TRBD2,TRBJ2-3,TRBV13,many,CASKSGGTDTQYF,TGTGCCAGCAAGAGCGGGGGCACAGATACGCAGTATTTT
.,TRBJ2-1,TRBV14,.,CASSRRSVSYNEQFF,TGTGCCAGCAGCCGAAGGAGTGTCTCCTACAATGAGCAGTTCTTC
TRBD1,TRBJ1-5,TRBV27,many,CASRQTGSNQPQHF,TGTGCCAGCAGACAGACAGGGAGCAATCAGCCCCAGCATTTT
.,TRBJ1-5,TRBV5-6,.,CASSLGRHSNQPQHF,TGTGCCAGCAGCTTAGGTCGCCATAGCAATCAGCCCCAGCATTTT
TRBD1,TRBJ1-2,TRBV4-3,.,CASSGQGENYGYTF,TGCGCCAGCAGCGGACAGGGGGAGAACTATGGCTACACCTTC